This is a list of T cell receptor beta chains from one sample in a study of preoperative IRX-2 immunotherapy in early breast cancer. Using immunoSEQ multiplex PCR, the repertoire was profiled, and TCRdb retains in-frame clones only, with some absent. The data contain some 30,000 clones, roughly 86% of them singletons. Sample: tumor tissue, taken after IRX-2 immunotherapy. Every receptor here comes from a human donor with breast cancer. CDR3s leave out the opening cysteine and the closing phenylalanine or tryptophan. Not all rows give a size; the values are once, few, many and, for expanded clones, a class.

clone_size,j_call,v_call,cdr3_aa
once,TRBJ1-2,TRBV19,ASRYPSAHRSYT
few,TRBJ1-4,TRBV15,ATSRSSTGPNEKLF
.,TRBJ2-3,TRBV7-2,ASRRSSPDTQY
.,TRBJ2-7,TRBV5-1,ASSHASGQGGYEQY
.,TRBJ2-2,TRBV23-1,ASRPGLARNTGELF
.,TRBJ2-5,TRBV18,ASSLKGTQSTQY
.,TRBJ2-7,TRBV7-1,ASSPGTVLEEQY
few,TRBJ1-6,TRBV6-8,ASSDSRGLGSPLH
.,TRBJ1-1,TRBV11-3,ASSSRGHLSRENTEAF
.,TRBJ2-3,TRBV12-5,ASTRDGGLSDTQY
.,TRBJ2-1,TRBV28,ASSLYGYNEQF
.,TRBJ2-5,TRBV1,ASSREGQGAETQY
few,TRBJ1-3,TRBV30,AWRGLGNTIY
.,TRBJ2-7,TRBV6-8,ASSEDNPYEQY
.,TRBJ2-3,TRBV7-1,ASNTGLTDTQY
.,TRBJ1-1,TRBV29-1,SVDTGYTEAF
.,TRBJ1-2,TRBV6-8,ASSLQGNYGYT
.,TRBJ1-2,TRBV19,ASSRGLNYGYT
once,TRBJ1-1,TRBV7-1,ASSLVEQPNTEAF
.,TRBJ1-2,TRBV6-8,ASSYATGTRGYT
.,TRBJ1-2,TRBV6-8,ASSYRGWGYT
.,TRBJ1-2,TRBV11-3,ASSPRQTGVPNYGYT
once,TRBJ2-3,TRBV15,ATSRPTSGNPTDTQY
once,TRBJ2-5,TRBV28,ASSKTGTRVWQY
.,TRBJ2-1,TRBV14,ASSPRTGPNNEQF
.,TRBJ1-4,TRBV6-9,ASGRNRAGEKLF
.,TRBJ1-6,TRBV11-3,ASSGVVSGSPLH
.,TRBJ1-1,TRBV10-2,ASNSGTVTEAF
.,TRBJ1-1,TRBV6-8,ASTYPTGNTEAF
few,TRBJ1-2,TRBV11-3,ASSLMTLEANYGYT
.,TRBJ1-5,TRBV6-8,ASRGTANSNQPQH
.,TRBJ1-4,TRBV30,AWSPKVGRNEKLF
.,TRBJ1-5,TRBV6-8,ASSLRGLGRPQH
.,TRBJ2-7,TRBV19,ASSDQAGFYEQY
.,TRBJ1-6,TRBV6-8,ASTPPTEPNSPLH
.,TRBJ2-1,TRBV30,AFDRDFYNEQF
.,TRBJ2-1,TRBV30,AWTSGRIPYNEQF
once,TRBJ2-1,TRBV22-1,ASSLPLFVPQGYNEQF
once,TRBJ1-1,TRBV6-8,AISGTGGVRTEAF
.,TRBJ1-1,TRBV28,ASSLSGGGGTEAF
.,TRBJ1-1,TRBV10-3,AISEFQGNTEAF
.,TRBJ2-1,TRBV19,ASSWTSGGTSYNEQF
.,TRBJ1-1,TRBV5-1,ASSLVPPSGGNTEAF
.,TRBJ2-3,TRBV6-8,VSSQPGTTDTQY
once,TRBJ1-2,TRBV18,ASSTESYGYT
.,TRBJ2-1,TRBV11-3,ASSPMAEYNEQF
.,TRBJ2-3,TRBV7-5,ASSFRQAESTDTQY
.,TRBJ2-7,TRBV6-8,ASSWGGSYEQY
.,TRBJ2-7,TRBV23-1,ASSQAIPGQISSYEQY
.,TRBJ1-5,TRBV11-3,ASSLGGGASQPQH
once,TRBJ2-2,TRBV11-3,ASSFAGANTGELF
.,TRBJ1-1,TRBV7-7,ASSQNLGSVRTEAF
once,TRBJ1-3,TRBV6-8,ASSYSLGAGNTIY
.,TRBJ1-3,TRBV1,ASSQDFMGYGNTIY
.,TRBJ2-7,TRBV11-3,ASTRSGSAGEQY
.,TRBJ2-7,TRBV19,ASSRGTGGLADHEQY
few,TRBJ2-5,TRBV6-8,ASRPSSGETQY